A single sample is the source of the 9 T cell receptor beta chains below, sequenced in a study of T-cell reconstitution after alpha-beta-depleted transplantation in children. TCRbeta library construction was performed incorporating unique molecular identifiers. TCRdb used MiXCR to reprocess the PCR reads, holding one entry per CDR3 protein. The repertoire holds approximately 270,000 distinct CDR3 sequences, with roughly a quarter as singletons. This specimen was PBMCs, mostly from graft donor cells, taken 360 days after TCRalphabeta/CD19-depleted stem cell transplant. The source is a female patient between 2 and 15 years old who had a stem cell transplant for congenital amegakaryocytic thrombocytopenia, so the T cells may come from the graft donor.

In its sample, this clonotype was seen many times. The rearrangement joins TRBV19 to TRBJ1-1; D gene unclear. Germline V CDR1 and CDR2: LNHDA, SQIVND (reference sequence). V lost 2 bases to trimming and J lost 0 bases, with 25 bases between them. The CDR3 sequence is 20 residues long. CDR3: CASSILFGQTTAQMNTEAFF. As DNA, the CDR3 is TGTGCCAGTAGTATATTATTTGGTCAGACCACCGCTCAGATGAACACTGAAGCTTTCTTT.

A word on this clonotype: At one of its ends the junction is not consistent with the germline gene, which may arise from a read error. The gene calls are TRBV3-1 and TRBJ2-4; D is possibly TRBD1 or TRBD2 (5 bases each). CDR1 and CDR2 from the germline V gene are LGHDT and YNNKEL (reference sequence). The CDR3 sequence is 15 residues long. The CDR3 loop reads CASSQRPGTKDIQYF. Here the CDR3 DNA reads TGTGCCAGCAGCCAAAGGCCCGGGACCAAAGACATTCAGTACTTC.

The chain combines TRBV5-6 with TRBJ2-1; D ambiguous. Per the germline V gene, CDR1 is SGHDT and CDR2 is YYEEEE. The ends were cut back, 1 base at V and 4 bases at J, with 12 bases in the middle. The CDR3 loop spans 15 amino acids. The CDR3 sequence is CASSLLAPRYNEQFF. The CDR3 bases are TGTGCCAGCAGCTTGCTGGCCCCCCGGTACAATGAGCAGTTCTTC.

The chain carries TRBV2 and TRBJ2-1, with a weak D call TRBD1 (6 bases). CDR3 size: 14 residues. The V and J ends lost 6 bases and 0 bases respectively, with 9 bases between them. Germline-derived CDR1 and CDR2 are SNHLY and FYNNEI. The CDR3, as DNA: TGTGCCAGCAGAGGACAGTTCTCCTACAATGAGCAGTTCTTC. Protein sequence: CASRGQFSYNEQFF. Drawing the rest from reference TRBV2 and TRBJ2-1, the complete variable domain is EPEVTQTPSHQVTQMGQEVILRCVPISNHLYFYWYRQILGQKVEFLVSFYNNEISEKSEIFDDQFSVERPDGSNFTLKIRSTKLEDSAMYFCASRGQFSYNEQFFGPGTRLTVL.

This clonotype was observed a handful of times. The chain couples TRBV7-2 to TRBJ2-2, with unresolved D. Trimming removed 7 bases from V and 7 bases from J, with 19 bases in between. The CDR3 contains 15 residues. The V gene's germline CDR1 is SGHTA and CDR2 FQGNSA. CDR3 amino acids: CASTRWPRLGGELFF. Here the CDR3 DNA reads TGTGCCAGCACCCGGTGGCCTCGATTGGGCGGGGAGCTGTTTTTT.

This clonotype has only a few counts. This chain joins TRBV7-6 and TRBJ2-7; possible D gene TRBD1, 5 bases. The germline V gene has CDR1 SGHVS and CDR2 FNYEAQ. The CDR3 loop spans 15 amino acids. V was cut by 5 bases and J by 0 bases, with 14 bases left in between. The CDR3 here is CASSPVLQGSYEQYF. CDR3 bases: TGTGCCAGCAGCCCTGTGTTGCAGGGCTCCTACGAGCAGTACTTC.

This clonotype was detected a few times. V gene TRBV4-3 combines with J gene TRBJ2-1; D unresolved. V was cut by 1 base and J by 6 bases, with 10 bases left in between. The CDR3 extends over 14 amino acids. Germline values: CDR1 LGHNA, CDR2 YSLEER. DNA for the CDR3: TGCGCCAGCAGCCAAGGACATTACCTCAATGAGCAGTTCTTC. Amino acid sequence: CASSQGHYLNEQFF.

This sequence joins TRBV7-8 and TRBJ2-3, with D unclear. Germline V gene sequence: CDR1 SGHVS, CDR2 FQNEAQ. With 0 bases removed from V and 0 bases from J, the gap between germline ends came to 4 bases. CDR3 length: 14 residues. CDR3 region: CASSLATSTDTQYF. The CDR3 nucleotides are TGTGCCAGCAGCTTAGCAACTAGCACAGATACGCAGTATTTT.

The chain couples TRBV5-1 to TRBJ2-5; D is ambiguous. CDR1 is SGHRS and CDR2 is YFSETQ in the germline V gene. The CDR3 is 14 amino acids. Trimming shortened V by 0 bases and J by 6 bases, and 12 bases separated the two germline ends. The CDR3 nucleotides read TGCGCCAGCAGCTTGGGGGTCCCTTCACAGACCCAGTACTTC. This encodes CASSLGVPSQTQYF.